The rows below give T cell receptor beta chains drawn from one sample of a study of T cell clonotyping in hematopoietic cell transplantation. Sequenced by immunoSEQ multiplex PCR; TCRdb stores in-frame clones only, minus some. The sample yields approximately 8,000 clones, about 70% seen once. The sequences come from peripheral blood mononuclear cells, collected 100 days after allogeneic stem cell transplant. These receptors were collected from a male patient in his sixties or seventies who had an allogeneic stem cell transplant from an unrelated donor, so the T cells may come from the graft donor. Some clones in this sample may be carry-over from other donors' samples. CDR3s include the opening cysteine and the closing phenylalanine or tryptophan. Each record gives: D gene, V gene, clone size, J gene, CDR3 protein, CDR3 DNA. D genes are given only for firm matches. Rows may omit the clone size; those that give it use once, few, many or a size class.

>NA|TRBV6-1|large|TRBJ2-1
CASSEAEEGRSEQFF
TGTGCCAGCAGTGAAGCGGAAGAGGGGAGAAGTGAGCAGTTCTTC
>TRBD2|TRBV9|NA|TRBJ2-5
CASSPTGTSAGETQYF
TGTGCCAGCAGCCCCACCGGGACTAGCGCAGGAGAGACCCAGTACTTC
>NA|TRBV23-1|few|TRBJ1-6
CATGSSPLHF
TGCGCCACGGGGTCTTCACCCCTCCACTTT
>NA|TRBV7-9|NA|TRBJ2-4
CASDGGQNIQYF
TGTGCCAGCGACGGTGGGCAAAACATTCAGTACTTC
>NA|TRBV4-1|NA|TRBJ2-7
CASSQDPRGSSYEQYF
TGCGCCAGCAGCCAAGATCCGAGAGGAAGCTCCTACGAGCAGTACTTC
>NA|TRBV7-2|once|TRBJ1-4
CASSSPRATNEKLFF
TGTGCCAGCAGCTCGCCCAGGGCAACTAATGAAAAACTGTTTTTT
>TRBD2|TRBV6-6|NA|TRBJ2-3
CASTKGAGGRTDTQYF
TGTGCCAGCACCAAAGGGGCGGGGGGGCGAACAGATACGCAGTATTTT
>NA|TRBV29-1|NA|TRBJ2-7
CSVPSGVEQYF
TGCAGCGTACCGAGCGGCGTTGAGCAGTACTTC
>NA|TRBV7-9|NA|TRBJ1-2
CASSLSPADGYTF
TGTGCCAGCAGCTTGTCACCCGCGGATGGCTACACCTTC
>TRBD1|TRBV7-8|once|TRBJ1-1
CASSQGAITEAFF
TGTGCCAGCAGCCAGGGGGCAATCACTGAAGCTTTCTTT
>TRBD1|TRBV15|large|TRBJ2-6
CATSPDRGFSGANVLTF
TGTGCCACCAGCCCGGACAGGGGGTTCTCTGGGGCCAACGTCCTGACTTTC
>NA|TRBV6-5|NA|TRBJ2-2
CASRARLAGELFF
TGTGCCAGCAGGGCGAGACTGGCCGGGGAGCTGTTTTTT
>NA|TRBV5-1|NA|TRBJ2-3
CASSFPFPGTLRGTDTQYF
TGCGCCAGCAGCTTCCCGTTCCCCGGGACTCTCAGAGGCACAGATACGCAGTATTTT
>NA|TRBV7-9|NA|TRBJ1-3
CASSPTLPSGNTIYF
TGTGCCAGCAGCCCGACCCTCCCCTCTGGAAACACCATATATTTT
>NA|TRBV5-1|NA|TRBJ1-4
CASSWDSITSNEKLFF
TGCGCCAGCAGCTGGGACTCCATAACCTCTAATGAAAAACTGTTTTTT
>NA|TRBV6-1|few|TRBJ1-2
CASRNTRYGYTF
TGTGCCAGCAGAAATACACGGTATGGCTACACCTTC
>NA|TRBV2|NA|TRBJ2-7
CASTGERRRTSSYEQYF
TGTGCCAGCACCGGGGAGCGTAGGCGGACCAGCTCCTACGAGCAGTACTTC